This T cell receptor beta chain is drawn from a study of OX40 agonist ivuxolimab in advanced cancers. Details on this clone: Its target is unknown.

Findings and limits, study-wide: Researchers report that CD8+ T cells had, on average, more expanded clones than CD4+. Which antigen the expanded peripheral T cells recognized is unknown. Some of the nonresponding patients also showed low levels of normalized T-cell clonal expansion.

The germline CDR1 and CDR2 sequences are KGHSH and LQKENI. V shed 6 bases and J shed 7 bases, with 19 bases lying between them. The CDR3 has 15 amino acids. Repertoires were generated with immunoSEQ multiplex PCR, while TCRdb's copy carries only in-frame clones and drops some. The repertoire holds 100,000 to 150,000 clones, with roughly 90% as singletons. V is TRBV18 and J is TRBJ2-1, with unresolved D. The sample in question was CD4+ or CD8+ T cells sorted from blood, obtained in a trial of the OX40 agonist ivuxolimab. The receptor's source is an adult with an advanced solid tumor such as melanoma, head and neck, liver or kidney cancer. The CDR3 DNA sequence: TGTGCCAGCTCCCGACTCACGAGTGGCTGGAATGAGCAGTTCTTC. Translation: CASSRLTSGWNEQFF.